Each of the 21 T cell receptor beta chains below was sequenced from the same sample in a study of blood T cell repertoires in COVID-19. This table comes from immunoSEQ multiplex PCR, and its TCRdb copy is limited to in-frame clones, with some not included. Of approximately 170,000 clones detected, roughly 85% appear once; the ten largest clones hold about 8.4%. Sequencing was performed on PBMCs or T cells enriched from blood (not recorded which). The source of these receptors is a woman aged 18 to 35 who had recovered from COVID-19.

V usage is TRBV5-1 and J usage is TRBJ1-2, with 7 positions matching TRBD1. This CDR3 is 15 amino acids long. The V gene's germline CDR1 is SGHRS and CDR2 YFSETQ. V shed 2 bases and J 6 bases; nucleotides not matched to a gene: 10. The CDR3 DNA follows: TGCGCCAGCAGCTTAGCCCGGACAGGCGGCGATGGCTACACCTTC. It is translated as CASSLARTGGDGYTF.

The chain employs TRBV7-8 and TRBJ2-3, with D perhaps matching TRBD2 (5 bases). CDR3 length: 14 amino acids. The V end lost 1 base, the J end lost 4 bases, and 9 bases lay between the germline ends. Germline assignment: CDR1 SGHVS and CDR2 FQNEAQ. The CDR3 spells CASSLGRAPDTQYF. CDR3 nucleotides: TGTGCCAGCAGCTTAGGGCGGGCCCCAGATACGCAGTATTTT. The whole variable domain, filled in from reference TRBV7-8 and TRBJ2-3, reads GAGVSQSPRYKVAKRGQDVALRCDPISGHVSLFWYQQALGQGPEFLTYFQNEAQLDKSGLPSDRFFAERPEGSVSTLKIQRTQQEDSAVYLCASSLGRAPDTQYFGPGTRLTVL.

V usage is TRBV5-6 and J usage is TRBJ1-1; D not certain. The V end lost 3 bases, the J end lost 4 bases, and 13 bases lay between the germline ends. The V gene's germline CDR1 is SGHDT and CDR2 YYEEEE. The CDR3 contains 14 residues. The CDR3 nucleotides are TGTGCCAGCAGCTGGGTGAGATCGGGCACTGAAGCTTTCTTT. Its translation: CASSWVRSGTEAFF.

V gene TRBV9 combines with J gene TRBJ2-1; 7 bases line up with TRBD2. Germline loops: CDR1 SGDLS, CDR2 YYNGEE. The CDR3 has 14 residues. Trimming at V came to 6 bases and at J to 8 bases, leaving 11 bases not matched to a gene. CDR3 loop: CASKRGGGVDEQFF. The CDR3 bases are TGTGCCAGCAAGAGGGGCGGGGGTGTGGATGAGCAGTTCTTC. The whole variable domain, remainder taken from reference TRBV9 and TRBJ2-1, is DSGVTQTPKHLITATGQRVTLRCSPRSGDLSVYWYQQSLDQGLQFLIQYYNGEERAKGNILERFSAQQFPDLHSELNLSSLELGDSALYFCASKRGGGVDEQFFGPGTRLTVL.

V and J are TRBV7-2 and TRBJ2-6, with D maybe TRBD1 (6 bases). CDR3 size: 17 residues. Looked up from germline, CDR1 is SGHTA and CDR2 is FQGNSA. The ends were cut back, 2 bases at V and 0 bases at J, with 11 bases in the middle. This CDR3 is CASSLSRGGSGANVLTF. In DNA, the CDR3 is TGTGCCAGCAGCTTATCTAGAGGGGGCTCTGGGGCCAACGTCCTGACTTTC.

This chain joins TRBV6-5 and TRBJ2-1; maybe TRBD1 (5 bases). CDR1 is MNHEY and CDR2 is SVGAGI in the germline V gene. V dropped 6 bases and J dropped 7 bases, with 16 bases sitting between them. The CDR3 consists of 14 residues. CDR3: CASRSRGFGNEQFF. CDR3 nucleotides: TGTGCCAGCAGGTCTAGGGGTTTCGGGAATGAGCAGTTCTTC.

The rearrangement joins TRBV6-5 to TRBJ1-2; D is perhaps TRBD1 (5 bases). V was clipped by 9 bases and J by 5 bases, with 16 bases between them. Germline V gene data show CDR1 as MNHEY and CDR2 as SVGAGI. The CDR3 contains 13 residues. The CDR3 here is CASKFRDGYGYTF. CDR3 bases: TGTGCCAGTAAATTCAGGGATGGATATGGCTACACCTTC.

The chain combines TRBV4-3 with TRBJ2-7, with TRBD2 as a possible D gene (6 bases). CDR1 is LGHNA, CDR2 YSLEER, per germline. V lost 0 bases and J lost 6, with 15 bases in between. There are 15 residues in the CDR3. Here the CDR3 reads CASSQEPLLGGEQYF. The DNA of the CDR3 is TGCGCCAGCAGCCAAGAGCCGCTGCTGGGAGGCGAGCAGTACTTC.

The rearrangement links TRBV10-3 to TRBJ1-1, with 8 nucleotides matching TRBD1. The V and J ends lost 7 bases and 5 bases, in that order; junction bases with no gene match: 6. The germline gives CDR1 ENHRY, CDR2 SYGVKD. This CDR3 is 13 amino acids long. The CDR3 is CAITQGATTEAFF. The DNA of the CDR3 is TGTGCCATCACGCAGGGGGCGACGACTGAAGCTTTCTTT.

This chain uses TRBV19 with TRBJ2-1, with TRBD2 matching over 12 bases. Germline V gene lookup returns CDR1 LNHDA and CDR2 SQIVND (reference sequence). Trimming removed 4 bases from V and 5 bases from J; junction bases left unmatched: 3. The CDR3 is made up of 15 amino acids. For the CDR3, the DNA is TGTGCCAGTAGTAATCGACTAGCGGGAGACAATGAGCAGTTCTTC. Its translation is CASSNRLAGDNEQFF.

This clone was observed a few times. This chain joins TRBV28 and TRBJ2-1; TRBD2 is a possible D gene (6 bases). The V end was cut by 0 bases, the J end by 10 bases, with 7 bases between. In germline, CDR1 is MDHEN, CDR2 SYDVKM. The CDR3 loop spans 12 amino acids. The CDR3 protein is CASSLWRGEQFF. The CDR3, as DNA: TGTGCCAGCAGTTTATGGCGGGGAGAGCAGTTCTTC.

The gene calls are TRBV5-1 and TRBJ2-7, with D tentatively TRBD1 (5 bases). Per the germline V gene, CDR1 is SGHRS and CDR2 is YFSETQ. Trimming stripped 1 base from V and 3 bases from J, with 23 bases between. This CDR3 has 18 residues. The CDR3 here is CASSLQGNAAPRHYEQYF. CDR3 sequence (DNA): TGCGCCAGCAGCTTGCAGGGAAATGCTGCTCCCCGACACTACGAGCAGTACTTC.

The sample holds a few counts of this clone. Other DNA sequences in this sample translate to the same CDR3. The chain links TRBV7-9 to TRBJ2-7; the D is unclear. V was cut by 5 bases and J by 0 bases, with 8 bases left in between. This CDR3 has 13 amino acids. Germline CDR1 and CDR2: SEHNR and FQNEAQ (reference sequence). In DNA, the CDR3 is TGTGCCAGCAGCCCCAGAAGCTCCTACGAGCAGTACTTC. Amino acids: CASSPRSSYEQYF.

To note about this clone: The conserved phenylalanine or tryptophan is not found at the CDR3 terminus, so this likely reflects a read error. It is unclear where the CDR3 begins or ends on the DNA, so no DNA is shown, and the CDR3 is as TCRdb lists it. J is TRBJ2-3 and V is TRBV9; the table names TRBD2, a call not compared with the DNA. The CDR3 is 9 amino acids in total, end residues counted. Germline CDR1 and CDR2: SGDLS and YYNGEE. CDR3 amino acids: CASYETSDG.

The CDR3 nucleotides read TGCGCCAGCAGCTCTGGACTCGCGGCTAGCACAGATACGCAGTATTTT. This codes for CASSSGLAASTDTQYF. The chain joins TRBV5-1 to TRBJ2-3, with a tentative D call TRBD2 (5 bases). The CDR3 contains 16 residues. Germline V gives CDR1 SGHRS, CDR2 YFSETQ. Trimming stripped 3 bases from V and 0 bases from J, with 14 bases between.

Here the CDR3 DNA reads TGTGCCAGCAGTTCCCGACTCAATACCTACGAGCAGTACTTC. Translating gives CASSSRLNTYEQYF. The rearrangement joins TRBV27 to TRBJ2-7; no firm D call. This CDR3 comprises 14 residues. Germline-derived CDR1 and CDR2 are MNHEY and SMNVEV (reference sequence). Trimming removed 4 bases from V and 2 bases from J, with 12 bases in between.

This chain connects TRBV30 to TRBJ2-1, with D possibly matching TRBD1 (6 bases). Trimming took 7 bases from V and 4 from J, leaving 23 bases between them. Germline CDR1 reads GTSNPN; CDR2 reads SVGIG (reference sequence). CDR3 size: 16 residues. The CDR3 spells CALLLLGGNPYNEQFF. CDR3 DNA sequence: TGTGCCTTACTCCTTCTTGGGGGCAACCCGTACAATGAGCAGTTCTTC.

In DNA, the CDR3 is TGTGCCAGCAGGTTAGGGACAGACAATTCACCCCTCCACTTT. Translating gives CASRLGTDNSPLHF. This rearrangement joins TRBV28 to TRBJ1-6; 7 bases fit TRBD1. Per germline, CDR1 MDHEN and CDR2 SYDVKM. The V gene end was trimmed by 6 bases and the J gene end by 7 bases; junction bases not matched to a gene: 6. The length of the CDR3 is 14 residues.

The chain is built from TRBV28 and TRBJ1-5; 9 positions match TRBD1. Trimming cost V 4 bases and J 7 bases; bases outside gene matches: 8. CDR1 and CDR2 from the germline V gene are MDHEN and SYDVKM. The CDR3 runs 15 residues. For the CDR3, the DNA is TGTGCCAGCAGTTCCGCCGGGACAGGGATCCAGCCCCAGCATTTT. Encoded protein: CASSSAGTGIQPQHF.

The V and J genes are TRBV10-3 and TRBJ1-4; D is unclear. Per the germline V gene, CDR1 is ENHRY and CDR2 is SYGVKD. V was trimmed by 3 bases and J by 4 bases, leaving 3 bases between them. This CDR3 is built from 12 residues. CDR3 in amino acids: CAISDINEKLFF. For the CDR3, the DNA is TGTGCCATCAGTGATATTAATGAAAAACTGTTTTTT.

This clone was picked up one time. The chain carries TRBV7-2 and TRBJ1-1; tentative D call: TRBD1 (6 bases). V lost 5 bases and J lost 0, with 16 bases in between. CDR3 length: 16 residues. Germline V gene lookup returns CDR1 SGHTA and CDR2 FQGNSA. CDR3 coding DNA: TGTGCCAGCAGCCTTGGGCTCGCAGGGGTGAACACTGAAGCTTTCTTT. Protein product: CASSLGLAGVNTEAFF.